The 18 T cell receptor beta chains listed next were all sequenced from one sample in a study of shared clonotypes between healthy human individuals. Repertoires were generated with immunoSEQ multiplex PCR, while TCRdb's copy carries only in-frame clones and drops some. This table holds approximately 1.9 million clones, 93% found once. CD45RO-negative, CCR7-positively selected cells formed the naive CD8 fraction, excluding terminally differentiated effector memory CD45RA+ cells. What was sequenced was naive CD8+ T cells from PBMCs. These receptors were taken from a man in his late teens or twenties in good health. Some clones in this sample may be carry-over from other donors' samples.

The DNA of the CDR3 is TGTGCCTGGAGTTGGATGAAAGGGACTAATGAAAAACTGTTTTTT. Translating it yields CAWSWMKGTNEKLFF. The chain combines TRBV30 with TRBJ1-4; no firm D call. Germline V gene data show CDR1 as GTSNPN and CDR2 as SVGIG (reference sequence). Deletions cut 2 bases from V and 2 bases from J, with 12 bases between. The CDR3 runs 15 residues.

The rearrangement uses TRBV6-6 and TRBJ1-2, with D maybe TRBD1 (5 bases). The V and J ends lost 8 bases and 3 bases respectively, with 16 bases between them. In germline, CDR1 is MNHNY, CDR2 SVGAGI (reference sequence). The CDR3 has 14 residues. The CDR3 DNA reads TGTGCCAGCTTTAAAGGGCAGGGTGACTATGGCTACACCTTC. Its protein product is CASFKGQGDYGYTF.

The chain couples TRBV28 to TRBJ2-5; TRBD2 is a possible D gene (5 bases). This CDR3 has 13 residues. The V end lost 5 bases, the J end lost 5 bases, and 12 bases lay between the germline ends. Germline V gene lookup returns CDR1 MDHEN and CDR2 SYDVKM. DNA of the CDR3: TGTGCCAGCAGTCTACTAGTTTGGGAGACCCAGTACTTC. This encodes CASSLLVWETQYF.

The chain recombines TRBV4-1 with TRBJ1-5; no reliable D call. The CDR3 consists of 17 residues. Germline CDR1 is MGHRA and CDR2 is YSYEKL. The V end lost 4 bases, the J end lost 2 bases, and 18 bases lay between the germline ends. The CDR3 bases are TGCGCCAGCAGCCCCGCCGCCAGATTAAGCGGCAATCAGCCCCAGCATTTT. Its protein is CASSPAARLSGNQPQHF.

V gene TRBV4-1 combines with J gene TRBJ2-1; D tentatively reads TRBD1 or TRBD2 (5 bases each). The CDR3 has 13 amino acids. Germline-derived CDR1 and CDR2 are MGHRA and YSYEKL. V was cut by 0 bases and J by 7 bases, with 7 bases left in between. The CDR3 DNA reads as TGCGCCAGCAGCCAAGATGAGGGGAATGAGCAGTTCTTC. Its protein is CASSQDEGNEQFF.

The genes are TRBV6-1 and TRBJ1-2; D is unresolved. The CDR3 loop spans 18 amino acids. Trimming removed 0 bases at V and 4 bases at J, with 21 bases between. Looked up from germline, CDR1 is MNHNS and CDR2 is SASEGT. The CDR3 reads CASSEAVGLGTVLYGYTF. CDR3 in DNA: TGTGCCAGCAGTGAAGCGGTGGGCCTGGGAACGGTTCTCTATGGCTACACCTTC.

This clone has just one count. The chain combines TRBV28 with TRBJ2-3; no definite D call. Trimming shortened V by 6 bases and J by 0 bases, and 10 bases separated the two germline ends. CDR3 size: 14 residues. Looked up from germline, CDR1 is MDHEN and CDR2 is SYDVKM. The CDR3 here is CASSYLGSTDTQYF. The DNA for the CDR3 is TGTGCCAGCAGCTATTTAGGGAGCACAGATACGCAGTATTTT.

In the case of this clone: An end of the junction does not agree with germline; a read error may underlie this. Other DNA sequences in the same sample also yield this CDR3. The rearrangement links TRBV28 to TRBJ2-3; D uncertain. The CDR3 loop spans 15 amino acids. Germline loops: CDR1 MDHEN, CDR2 SYDVKM. The CDR3 here is CATESFSSRTDTQYF. The CDR3 DNA is TGTGCCACTGAATCCTTTAGCAGCCGCACAGATACGCAATATTTT.

This chain joins TRBV2 and TRBJ2-4, with D tentatively TRBD2 (7 bases). V was trimmed by 2 bases and J by 3 bases, leaving 14 bases between them. CDR1 and CDR2 (germline): SNHLY, FYNNEI. The CDR3 is 16 residues long. CDR3 residues: CASSESGGVGKNIQYF. CDR3 bases: TGTGCCAGCAGTGAATCGGGGGGCGTAGGCAAAAACATTCAGTACTTC.

The chain uses TRBV5-4 and TRBJ2-7, with 8 bases lining up with TRBD2. Trimming took 2 bases from V and 5 from J; bases not matched to a gene: 3. The CDR3 consists of 13 residues. CDR1 is SGHNT and CDR2 is YYREEE in the germline V gene (reference sequence). The CDR3 here is CASSFSGSHEQYF. The CDR3 region has the DNA TGTGCCAGCAGCTTCAGCGGGAGCCACGAGCAGTACTTC.

A note on this clone: The same CDR3 can be traced to other DNA sequences in this sample. V is TRBV27 and J is TRBJ2-2, with 7 bases that match TRBD2. V lost 3 bases, J lost 6 bases, and 1 base stayed unmatched. Germline CDR1 is MNHEY and CDR2 is SMNVEV (reference sequence). The CDR3 extends over 13 amino acids. CDR3 residues: CASSFSGAGELFF. Written as DNA, the CDR3 is TGTGCCAGCAGTTTCAGCGGGGCCGGGGAGCTGTTTTTT.

This sequence joins TRBV5-5 and TRBJ2-7; D is uncertain. The CDR3 has 12 amino acids. Deletions cut 4 bases from V and 0 bases from J, with 5 bases between. Germline V gene data show CDR1 as SGHKS and CDR2 as YYEKEE (reference sequence). The CDR3 protein is CASSPSSYEQYF. DNA of the CDR3: TGTGCCAGCAGCCCGAGCTCCTACGAGCAGTACTTC. Full variable domain (remainder filled in from reference TRBV5-5 and TRBJ2-7): DAGVTQSPTHLIKTRGQQVTLRCSPISGHKSVSWYQQVLGQGPQFIFQYYEKEERGRGNFPDRFSARQFPNYSSELNVNALLLGDSALYLCASSPSSYEQYFGPGTRLTVT.

The gene calls are TRBV7-9 and TRBJ2-3; 8 bases are shared with TRBD1. After removal of 10 bases from V and 1 base from J, the junction contained 4 bases not matched to a gene. This CDR3 comprises 13 residues. The V gene's germline CDR1 is SEHNR and CDR2 FQNEAQ (reference sequence). The CDR3 DNA reads TGTGCCACGGCGACAGGGGGCACAGATACGCAGTATTTT. The encoded protein is CATATGGTDTQYF.

V gene TRBV28 combines with J gene TRBJ1-2; a possible D gene is TRBD1 (5 bases). CDR3 size: 16 residues. V gave up 10 bases and J gave up 3 bases, with 24 bases separating them. Germline-derived CDR1 and CDR2 are MDHEN and SYDVKM. This CDR3 is CATTPPHQRGDYGYTF. The CDR3 DNA is TGTGCCACGACCCCCCCTCATCAACGGGGGGACTATGGCTACACCTTC.

The V call is TRBV9, the J call TRBJ2-3; D is unclear. Germline V gene sequence: CDR1 SGDLS, CDR2 YYNGEE. Deletions cut 4 bases from V and 4 bases from J, with 10 bases between. The CDR3 runs to 13 residues. The CDR3 region has the DNA TGTGCCAGCAGCTCAAGCGCGCCAGATACGCAGTATTTT. Translating it yields CASSSSAPDTQYF.

This chain links TRBV27 with TRBJ2-5, with TRBD2 matching 15 bases. This CDR3 contains 15 residues. CDR1 and CDR2 (germline): MNHEY, SMNVEV (reference sequence). V trimming: 4 bases; J trimming: 11 bases; junction bases outside the gene matches: 8. CDR3 residues: CASSSGLAGGREQYF. The CDR3 nucleotides read TGTGCCAGCAGTTCCGGACTAGCGGGAGGGCGTGAGCAGTACTTC.

The chain joins TRBV19 to TRBJ1-5; 8 bases are shared with TRBD1. Germline V gene sequence: CDR1 LNHDA, CDR2 SQIVND (reference sequence). The CDR3 runs 14 residues. V shed 6 bases and J 7 bases; nucleotides not matched to a gene: 8. CDR3 region: CASSPRTGMQPQHF. The CDR3 nucleotides are TGTGCCAGTAGCCCCAGGACAGGGATGCAGCCCCAGCATTTT.

With respect to this clone: At one of its ends the junction is not consistent with the germline gene, which may arise from a read error. V is TRBV11-3 and J is TRBJ1-1; D unresolved. CDR1 SGHNT and CDR2 YENEEA come from the germline V gene. The CDR3 extends over 13 amino acids. The CDR3 protein is CAGSLDVGTEAFF. CDR3 coding DNA: TGTGCCGGCAGCTTAGATGTGGGGACTGAAGCTTTCTTT.